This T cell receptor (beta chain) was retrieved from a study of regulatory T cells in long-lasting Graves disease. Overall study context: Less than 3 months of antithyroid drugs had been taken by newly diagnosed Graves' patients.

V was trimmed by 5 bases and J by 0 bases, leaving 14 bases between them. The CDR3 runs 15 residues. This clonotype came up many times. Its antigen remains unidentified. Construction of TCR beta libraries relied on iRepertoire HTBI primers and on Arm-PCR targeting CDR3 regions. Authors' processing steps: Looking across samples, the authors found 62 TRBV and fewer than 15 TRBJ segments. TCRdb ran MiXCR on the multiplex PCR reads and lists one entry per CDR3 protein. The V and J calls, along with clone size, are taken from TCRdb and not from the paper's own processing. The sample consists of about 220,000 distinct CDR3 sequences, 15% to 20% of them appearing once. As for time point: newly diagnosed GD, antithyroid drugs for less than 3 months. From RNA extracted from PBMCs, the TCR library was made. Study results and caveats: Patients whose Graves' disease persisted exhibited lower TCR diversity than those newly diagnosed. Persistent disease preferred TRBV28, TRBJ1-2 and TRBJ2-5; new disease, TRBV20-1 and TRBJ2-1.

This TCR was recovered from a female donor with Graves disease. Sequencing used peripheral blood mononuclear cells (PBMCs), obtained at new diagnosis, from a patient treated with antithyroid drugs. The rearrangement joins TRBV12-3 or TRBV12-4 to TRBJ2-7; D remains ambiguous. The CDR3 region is CASSRPLASSYEQYF. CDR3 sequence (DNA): TGTGCCAGCAGTCGCCCCCTCGCATCCTCCTACGAGCAGTACTTC.